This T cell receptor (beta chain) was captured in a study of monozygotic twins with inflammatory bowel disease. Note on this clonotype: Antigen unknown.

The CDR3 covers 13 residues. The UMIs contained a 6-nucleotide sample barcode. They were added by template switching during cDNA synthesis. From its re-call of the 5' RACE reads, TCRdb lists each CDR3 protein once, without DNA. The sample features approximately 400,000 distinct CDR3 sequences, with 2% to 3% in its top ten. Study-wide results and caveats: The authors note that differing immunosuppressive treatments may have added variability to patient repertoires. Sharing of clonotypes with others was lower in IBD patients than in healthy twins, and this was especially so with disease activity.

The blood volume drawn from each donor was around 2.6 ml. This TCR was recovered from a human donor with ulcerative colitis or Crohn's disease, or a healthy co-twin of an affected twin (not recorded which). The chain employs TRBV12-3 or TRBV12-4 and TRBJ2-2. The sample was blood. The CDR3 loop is CASSLAGIGELFF.